This note documents a single T cell receptor beta chain sequence. Antigen: not known. The data belong to a study of cytomegalovirus exposure and HLA in healthy donors. General observations from the study: TCR beta sequences reportedly predicted the HLA-A and HLA-B alleles of most subjects accurately. The Asian-associated ancestry cluster reportedly had fewer N-insertions than the roughly 720-donor mean in a later analysis. Some public TCRs appeared in many individuals, while most sequences were rare.

Vbeta (60) and Jbeta (13) primers were used in the PCR. TCRdb's table, derived via immunoSEQ multiplex PCR, lists solely in-frame clones and lacks some. In the table there are 150,000 to 200,000 clones, around 83% of which are singletons. V shed 0 bases and J 7 bases; nucleotides not matched to a gene: 6. The length of the CDR3 is 16 residues. Germline values: CDR1 KGHSH, CDR2 LQKENI. The TCR was taken from a man aged 50 or older in good health and CMV-seropositive. The chain is built from TRBV18 and TRBJ1-6; 7 bases are a match to TRBD1. Sample: PBMCs. The CDR3 nucleotides are TGTGCCAGCTCACCACCGTCGGCAGGGGGGAATTCACCCCTCCACTTT. It specifies CASSPPSAGGNSPLHF.